This T cell receptor beta chain was recorded in a study of blood T cell repertoires in COVID-19. Study-wide background: In each case, the material was cDNA or gDNA derived from T cells, B-cell-depleted T cells, or PBMCs.

The CDR3 runs 13 residues. V lost 0 bases, J lost 4 bases, and 6 bases lay in between. Data came from immunoSEQ multiplex PCR; TCRdb stores just in-frame clones and leaves some out. The profile shows just under 350,000 clones, under 95% of them singletons. Sequencing was carried out using peripheral blood. The origin of this receptor is a woman between 18 and 30 years old who had recovered from COVID-19. The V and J genes are TRBV12-3 or TRBV12-4 and TRBJ1-1; D is unresolved. The CDR3 coding sequence is TGTGCCAGCAGTTTAGCGTCCTTCACTGAAGCTTTCTTT. Its protein product is CASSLASFTEAFF.